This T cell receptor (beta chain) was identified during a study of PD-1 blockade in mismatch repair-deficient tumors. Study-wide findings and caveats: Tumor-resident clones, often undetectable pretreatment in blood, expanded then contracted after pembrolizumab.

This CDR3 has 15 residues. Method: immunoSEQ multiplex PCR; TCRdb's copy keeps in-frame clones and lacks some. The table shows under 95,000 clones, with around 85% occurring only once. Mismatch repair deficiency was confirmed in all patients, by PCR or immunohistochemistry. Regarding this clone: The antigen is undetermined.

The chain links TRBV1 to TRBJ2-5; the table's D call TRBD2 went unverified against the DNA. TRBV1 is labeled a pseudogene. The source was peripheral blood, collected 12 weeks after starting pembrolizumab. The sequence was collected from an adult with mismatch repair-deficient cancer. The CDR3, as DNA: TGCACCAGCAGCCACGTCCCGGCCTCGCGGGAGACCCAGTACTTC. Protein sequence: CTSSHVPASRETQYF.